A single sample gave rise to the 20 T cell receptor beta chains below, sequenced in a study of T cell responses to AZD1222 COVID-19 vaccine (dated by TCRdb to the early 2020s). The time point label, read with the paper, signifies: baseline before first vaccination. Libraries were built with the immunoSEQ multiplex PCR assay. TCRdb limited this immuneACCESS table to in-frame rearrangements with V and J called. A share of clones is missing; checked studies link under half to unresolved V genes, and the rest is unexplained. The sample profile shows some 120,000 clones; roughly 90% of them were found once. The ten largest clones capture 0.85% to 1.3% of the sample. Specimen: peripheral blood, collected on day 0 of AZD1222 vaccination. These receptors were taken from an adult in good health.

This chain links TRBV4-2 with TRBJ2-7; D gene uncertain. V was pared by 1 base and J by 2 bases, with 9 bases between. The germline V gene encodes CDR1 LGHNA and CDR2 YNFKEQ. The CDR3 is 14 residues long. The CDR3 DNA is TGTGCCAGCAGCCAAGCGGCAGAGACCTACGAGCAGTACTTC. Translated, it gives CASSQAAETYEQYF.

The CDR3 DNA reads TGTGCCAGCAGGGCCACAGGCAATAAGGACGAGCAGTACTTC. It specifies CASRATGNKDEQYF. The J gene is TRBJ2-7, the V gene TRBV6-6; weak D call: TRBD1 (5 bases). The CDR3 is 14 residues long. CDR1 is MNHNY and CDR2 is SVGAGI in the germline V gene (reference sequence). V was clipped by 6 bases and J by 5 bases, with 17 bases between them.

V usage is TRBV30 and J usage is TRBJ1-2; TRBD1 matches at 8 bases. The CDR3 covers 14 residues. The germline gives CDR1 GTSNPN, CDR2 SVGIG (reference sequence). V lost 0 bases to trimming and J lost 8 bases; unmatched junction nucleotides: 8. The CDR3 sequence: CAWSVADRGRGYTF. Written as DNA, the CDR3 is TGTGCCTGGAGTGTCGCCGACAGGGGAAGAGGCTACACCTTC.

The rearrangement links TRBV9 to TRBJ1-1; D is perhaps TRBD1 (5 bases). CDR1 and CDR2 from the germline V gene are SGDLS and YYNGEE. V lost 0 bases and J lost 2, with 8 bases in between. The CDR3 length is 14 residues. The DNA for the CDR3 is TGTGCCAGCAGCGTAGGCGACAGCAACACTGAAGCTTTCTTT. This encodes CASSVGDSNTEAFF.

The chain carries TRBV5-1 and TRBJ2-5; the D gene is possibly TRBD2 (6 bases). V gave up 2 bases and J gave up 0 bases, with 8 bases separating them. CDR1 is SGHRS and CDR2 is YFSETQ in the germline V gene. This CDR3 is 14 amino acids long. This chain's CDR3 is CASSFLADQETQYF. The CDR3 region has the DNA TGCGCCAGCAGCTTCTTAGCGGACCAAGAGACCCAGTACTTC.

The CDR3 bases are TGTGCCAGCAGCACCCCGGTAGCGGGGACAGCTTTCTTT. Protein: CASSTPVAGTAFF. The chain is built from TRBV13 and TRBJ1-1; D perhaps matches TRBD1 (5 bases). The CDR3 is made up of 13 amino acids. From germline, CDR1 is PRHDT and CDR2 FYEKMQ (reference sequence). V lost 5 bases and J 10 bases, leaving 17 bases between the germline ends.

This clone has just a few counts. The CDR3 DNA reads TGTGCCAGTAAGTTGAGTTACACTGAAGCTTTCTTT. Translating it yields CASKLSYTEAFF. The V and J genes are TRBV19 and TRBJ1-1; D call uncertain. CDR3 length equals 12 residues. Per the germline V gene, CDR1 is LNHDA and CDR2 is SQIVND (reference sequence). Trimming removed 7 bases from V and 3 bases from J, with 9 bases in between.

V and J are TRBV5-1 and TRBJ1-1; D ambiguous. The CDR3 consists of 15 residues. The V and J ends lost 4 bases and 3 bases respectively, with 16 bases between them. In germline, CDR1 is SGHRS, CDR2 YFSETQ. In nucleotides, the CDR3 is TGCGCCAGCAGCCGCGTTCGGGGATGGGACACTGAAGCTTTCTTT. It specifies CASSRVRGWDTEAFF.

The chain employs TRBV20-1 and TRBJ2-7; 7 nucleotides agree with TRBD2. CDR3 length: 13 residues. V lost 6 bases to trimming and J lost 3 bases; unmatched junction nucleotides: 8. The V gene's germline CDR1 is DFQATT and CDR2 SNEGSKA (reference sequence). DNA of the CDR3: TGCAGTGCCAGTGATGGGGGGGTCTACGAGCAGTACTTC. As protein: CSASDGGVYEQYF.

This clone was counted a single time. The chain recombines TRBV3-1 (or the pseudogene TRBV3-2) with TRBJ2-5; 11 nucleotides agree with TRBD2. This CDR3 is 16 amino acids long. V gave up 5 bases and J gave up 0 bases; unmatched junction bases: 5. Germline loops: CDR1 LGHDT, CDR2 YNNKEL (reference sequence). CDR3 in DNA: TGTGCCAGCAGCAAACTAGCGGGAGCGTACCAAGAGACCCAGTACTTC. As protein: CASSKLAGAYQETQYF.

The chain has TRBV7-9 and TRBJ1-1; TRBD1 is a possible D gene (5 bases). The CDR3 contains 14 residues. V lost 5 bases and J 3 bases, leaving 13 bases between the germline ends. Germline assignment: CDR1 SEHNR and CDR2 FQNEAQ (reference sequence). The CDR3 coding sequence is TGTGCCAGCAGCCTCTCCGGGACCCACACTGAAGCTTTCTTT. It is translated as CASSLSGTHTEAFF.

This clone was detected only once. The CDR3 is CSVVELAGSIKFF. In DNA form, the CDR3 reads TGCAGCGTCGTAGAACTAGCGGGGTCGATAAAGTTCTTC. This chain joins TRBV29-1 and TRBJ2-1, with 10 bases that match TRBD2. This CDR3 is 13 amino acids long. Trimming took 6 bases from V and 14 from J; bases not matched to a gene: 13. Germline CDR1 is SQVTM and CDR2 is ANQGSEA.

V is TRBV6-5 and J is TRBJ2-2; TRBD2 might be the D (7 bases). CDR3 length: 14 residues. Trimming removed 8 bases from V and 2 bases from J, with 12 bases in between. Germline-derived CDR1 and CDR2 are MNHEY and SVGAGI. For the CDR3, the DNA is TGTGCCAGCGGAAGGGGGGGTAACACCGGGGAGCTGTTTTTT. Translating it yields CASGRGGNTGELFF.

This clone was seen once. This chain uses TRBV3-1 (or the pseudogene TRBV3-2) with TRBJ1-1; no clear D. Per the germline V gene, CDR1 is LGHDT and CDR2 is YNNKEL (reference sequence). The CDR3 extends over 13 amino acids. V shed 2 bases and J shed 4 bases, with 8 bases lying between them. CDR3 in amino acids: CASSQIDVTEAFF. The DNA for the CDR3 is TGTGCCAGCAGCCAAATTGATGTCACTGAAGCTTTCTTT.

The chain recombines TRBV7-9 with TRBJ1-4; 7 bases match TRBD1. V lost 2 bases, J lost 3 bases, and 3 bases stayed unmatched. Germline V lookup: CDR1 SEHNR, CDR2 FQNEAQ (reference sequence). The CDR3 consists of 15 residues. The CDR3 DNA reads TGTGCCAGCAGCTTACTGACAGGGTCTAATGAAAAACTGTTTTTT. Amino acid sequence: CASSLLTGSNEKLFF.

This chain's CDR3 is CAWSVFPNQPQHF. CDR3 bases: TGTGCCTGGAGTGTATTCCCCAATCAGCCCCAGCATTTT. The V gene is TRBV30, the J gene TRBJ1-5, with unresolved D. V was pared by 0 bases and J by 3 bases, with 6 bases between. Germline assignment: CDR1 GTSNPN and CDR2 SVGIG (reference sequence). The CDR3 is 13 amino acids.

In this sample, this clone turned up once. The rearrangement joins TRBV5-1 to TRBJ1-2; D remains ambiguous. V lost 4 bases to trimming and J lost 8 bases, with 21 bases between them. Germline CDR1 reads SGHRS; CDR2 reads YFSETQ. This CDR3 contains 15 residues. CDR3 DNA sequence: TGCGCCAGCAGCCCCCGTTATGATGGGTGGAGAGGCTACACCTTC. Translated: CASSPRYDGWRGYTF.

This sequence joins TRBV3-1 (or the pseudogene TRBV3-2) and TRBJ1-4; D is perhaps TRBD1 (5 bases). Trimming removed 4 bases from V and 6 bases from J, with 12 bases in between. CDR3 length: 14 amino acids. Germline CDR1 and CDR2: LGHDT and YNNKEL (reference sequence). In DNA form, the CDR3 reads TGTGCCAGCAGCCTCCAGGGTCGGGATGAAAAACTGTTTTTT. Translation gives CASSLQGRDEKLFF.

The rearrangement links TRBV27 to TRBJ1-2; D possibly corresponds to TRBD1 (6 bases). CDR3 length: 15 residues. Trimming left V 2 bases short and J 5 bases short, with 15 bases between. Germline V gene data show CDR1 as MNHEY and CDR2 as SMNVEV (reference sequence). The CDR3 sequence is CASSLRWTDYYGYTF. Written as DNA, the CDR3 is TGTGCCAGCAGTTTAAGGTGGACAGATTATTATGGCTACACCTTC.

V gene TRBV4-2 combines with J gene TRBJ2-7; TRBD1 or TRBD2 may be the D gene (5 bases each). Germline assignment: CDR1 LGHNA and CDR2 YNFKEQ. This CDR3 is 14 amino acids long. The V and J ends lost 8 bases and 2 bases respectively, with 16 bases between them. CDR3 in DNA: TGTGCCAGCCGCCGGGACGCGCACACCTACGAGCAGTACTTC. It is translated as CASRRDAHTYEQYF.